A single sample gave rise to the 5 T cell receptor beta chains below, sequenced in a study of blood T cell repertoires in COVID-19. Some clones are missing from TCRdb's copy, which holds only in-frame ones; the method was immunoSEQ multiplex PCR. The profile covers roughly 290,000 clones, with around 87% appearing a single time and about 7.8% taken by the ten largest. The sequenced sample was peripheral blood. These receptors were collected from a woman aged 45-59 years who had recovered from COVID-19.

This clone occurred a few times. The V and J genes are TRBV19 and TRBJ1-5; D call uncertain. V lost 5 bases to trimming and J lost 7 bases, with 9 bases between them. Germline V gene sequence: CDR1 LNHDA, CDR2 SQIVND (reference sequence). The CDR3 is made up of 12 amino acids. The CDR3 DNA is TGTGCCAGTAGTGACATAAACCAGCCCCAGCATTTT. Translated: CASSDINQPQHF. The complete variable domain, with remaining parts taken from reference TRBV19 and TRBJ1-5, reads DGGITQSPKYLFRKEGQNVTLSCEQNLNHDAMYWYRQDPGQGLRLIYYSQIVNDFQKGDIAEGYSVSREKKESFPLTVTSAQKNPTAFYLCASSDINQPQHFGDGTRLSIL.

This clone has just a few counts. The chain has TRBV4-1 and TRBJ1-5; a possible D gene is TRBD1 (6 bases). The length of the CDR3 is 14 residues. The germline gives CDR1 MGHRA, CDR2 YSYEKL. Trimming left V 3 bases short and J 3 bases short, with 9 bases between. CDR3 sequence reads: CASSHRDTNQPQHF. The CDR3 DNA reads TGCGCCAGCAGCCATCGGGACACCAATCAGCCCCAGCATTTT.

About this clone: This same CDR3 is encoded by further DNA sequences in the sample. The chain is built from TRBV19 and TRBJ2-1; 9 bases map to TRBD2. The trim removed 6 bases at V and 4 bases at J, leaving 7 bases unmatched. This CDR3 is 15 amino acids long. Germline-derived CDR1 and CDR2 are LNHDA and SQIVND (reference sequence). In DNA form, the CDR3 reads TGTGCCAGTAGGACTAGCGGACCGTCTTACAATGAGCAGTTCTTC. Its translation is CASRTSGPSYNEQFF.

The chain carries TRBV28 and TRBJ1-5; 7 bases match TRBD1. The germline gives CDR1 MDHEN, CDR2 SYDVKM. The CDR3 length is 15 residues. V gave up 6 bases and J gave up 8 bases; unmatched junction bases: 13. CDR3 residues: CASRRGRWGEEPQHF. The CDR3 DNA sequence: TGTGCCAGCAGAAGGGGGCGGTGGGGAGAAGAGCCCCAGCATTTT.

The CDR3 here is CSVVAGNEQFF. In nucleotides, the CDR3 is TGCAGCGTTGTGGCGGGCAATGAGCAGTTCTTC. The rearrangement uses TRBV29-1 and TRBJ2-1, with D maybe TRBD2 (5 bases). Trimming took 4 bases from V and 6 from J, leaving 7 bases between them. CDR1 SQVTM and CDR2 ANQGSEA come from the germline V gene. This CDR3 is built from 11 residues.